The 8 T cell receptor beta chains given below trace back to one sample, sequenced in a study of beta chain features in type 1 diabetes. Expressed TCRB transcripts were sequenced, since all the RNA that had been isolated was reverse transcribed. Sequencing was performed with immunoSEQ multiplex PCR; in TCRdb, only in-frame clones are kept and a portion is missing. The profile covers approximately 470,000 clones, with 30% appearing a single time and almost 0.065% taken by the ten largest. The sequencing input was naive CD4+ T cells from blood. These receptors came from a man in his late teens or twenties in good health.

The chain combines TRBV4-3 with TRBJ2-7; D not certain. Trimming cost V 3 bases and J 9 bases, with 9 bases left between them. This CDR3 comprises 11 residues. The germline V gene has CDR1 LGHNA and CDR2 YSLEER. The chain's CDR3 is CASSHVSGQYF. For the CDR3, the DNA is TGCGCCAGCAGCCACGTGAGTGGGCAGTACTTC.

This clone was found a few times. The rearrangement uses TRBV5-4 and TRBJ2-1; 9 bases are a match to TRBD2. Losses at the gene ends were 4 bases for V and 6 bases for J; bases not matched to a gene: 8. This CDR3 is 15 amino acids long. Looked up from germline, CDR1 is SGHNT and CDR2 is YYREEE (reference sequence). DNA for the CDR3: TGTGCCAGCAGCCCTCTTGCGGGAGGGGGCAATGAGCAGTTCTTC. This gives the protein CASSPLAGGGNEQFF.

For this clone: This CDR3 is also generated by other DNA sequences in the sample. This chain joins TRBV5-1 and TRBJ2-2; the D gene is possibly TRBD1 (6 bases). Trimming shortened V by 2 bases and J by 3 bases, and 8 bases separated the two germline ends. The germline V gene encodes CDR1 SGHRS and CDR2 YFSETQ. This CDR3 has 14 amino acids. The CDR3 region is CASSLQGYTGELFF. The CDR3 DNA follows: TGCGCCAGCAGCTTACAGGGTTACACCGGGGAGCTGTTTTTT.

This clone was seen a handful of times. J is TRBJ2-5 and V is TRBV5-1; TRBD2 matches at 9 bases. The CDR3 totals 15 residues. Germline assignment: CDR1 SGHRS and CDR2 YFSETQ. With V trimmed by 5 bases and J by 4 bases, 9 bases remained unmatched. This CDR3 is CASRRVAGVRETQYF. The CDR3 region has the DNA TGCGCCAGCAGACGTGTAGCGGGAGTGAGAGAGACCCAGTACTTC.

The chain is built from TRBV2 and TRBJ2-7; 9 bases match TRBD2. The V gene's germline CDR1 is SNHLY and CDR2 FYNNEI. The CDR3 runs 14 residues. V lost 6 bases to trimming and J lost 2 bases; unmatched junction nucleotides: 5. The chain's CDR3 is CASRVREGPYEQYF. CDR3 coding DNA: TGTGCCAGCAGGGTGCGGGAGGGCCCCTACGAGCAGTACTTC.

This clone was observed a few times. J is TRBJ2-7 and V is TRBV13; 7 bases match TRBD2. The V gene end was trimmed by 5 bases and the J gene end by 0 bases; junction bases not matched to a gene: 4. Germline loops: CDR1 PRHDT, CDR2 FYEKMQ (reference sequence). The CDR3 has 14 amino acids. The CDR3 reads CASSRGDVSYEQYF. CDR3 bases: TGTGCCAGCAGCCGGGGGGACGTCTCCTACGAGCAGTACTTC.

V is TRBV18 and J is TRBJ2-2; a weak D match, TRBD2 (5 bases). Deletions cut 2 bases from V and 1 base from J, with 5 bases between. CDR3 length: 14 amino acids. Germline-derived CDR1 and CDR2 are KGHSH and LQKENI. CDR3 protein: CASSPGGNTGELFF. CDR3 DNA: TGTGCCAGCTCACCAGGAGGGAACACCGGGGAGCTGTTTTTT.

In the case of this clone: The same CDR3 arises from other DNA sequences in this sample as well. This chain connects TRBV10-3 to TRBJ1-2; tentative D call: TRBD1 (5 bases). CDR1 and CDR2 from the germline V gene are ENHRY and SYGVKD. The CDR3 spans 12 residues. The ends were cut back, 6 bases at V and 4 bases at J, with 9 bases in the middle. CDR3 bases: TGTGCCATCAGCCGAGACAGCTATGGCTACACCTTC. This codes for CAISRDSYGYTF.